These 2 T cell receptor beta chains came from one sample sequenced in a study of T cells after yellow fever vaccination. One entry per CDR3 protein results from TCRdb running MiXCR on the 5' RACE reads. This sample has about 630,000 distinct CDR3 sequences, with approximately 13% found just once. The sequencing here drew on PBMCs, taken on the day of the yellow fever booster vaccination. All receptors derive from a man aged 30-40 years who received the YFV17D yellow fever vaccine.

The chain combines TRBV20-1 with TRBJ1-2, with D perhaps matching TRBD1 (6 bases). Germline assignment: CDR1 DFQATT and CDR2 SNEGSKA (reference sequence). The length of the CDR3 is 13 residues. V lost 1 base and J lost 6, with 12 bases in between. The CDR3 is CSARAGGGDGYTF. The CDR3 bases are TGCAGTGCTAGAGCCGGAGGGGGGGATGGCTACACCTTC.

The CDR3 nucleotides are TGCAGTGCTGTCCCGGGACTAGCGCCTAATGAGCAGTTCTTC. Protein product: CSAVPGLAPNEQFF. V and J are TRBV20-1 and TRBJ2-1; TRBD2 aligns across 10 bases. The CDR3 totals 14 residues. Germline V gene data show CDR1 as DFQATT and CDR2 as SNEGSKA (reference sequence). Germline trimming cut 5 bases from V and 7 bases from J; bases unmatched to any gene: 8.